Given below is one TCR beta chain in context. This specimen comes from a study of control samples from healthy donors and cancer patients. The germline V and J ends were trimmed by 10 bases and 8 bases, with 26 bases remaining between them. Germline V gene sequence: CDR1 LNHNV, CDR2 YYDKDF (reference sequence). This CDR3 is built from 15 residues. Assay used: immunoSEQ multiplex PCR; TCRdb lists only in-frame clones, some missing. The data hold more than 30,000 clones, with over 70% observed a single time. The TCR originated in a woman aged 55-70 years with lung cancer. The chain joins TRBV15 to TRBJ1-2, with no clear D. The material sequenced was PBMCs. The CDR3 region is CAISANQEPSMGYTF. The DNA of the CDR3 is TGTGCCATCTCAGCGAATCAGGAACCAAGCATGGGCTACACCTTC.